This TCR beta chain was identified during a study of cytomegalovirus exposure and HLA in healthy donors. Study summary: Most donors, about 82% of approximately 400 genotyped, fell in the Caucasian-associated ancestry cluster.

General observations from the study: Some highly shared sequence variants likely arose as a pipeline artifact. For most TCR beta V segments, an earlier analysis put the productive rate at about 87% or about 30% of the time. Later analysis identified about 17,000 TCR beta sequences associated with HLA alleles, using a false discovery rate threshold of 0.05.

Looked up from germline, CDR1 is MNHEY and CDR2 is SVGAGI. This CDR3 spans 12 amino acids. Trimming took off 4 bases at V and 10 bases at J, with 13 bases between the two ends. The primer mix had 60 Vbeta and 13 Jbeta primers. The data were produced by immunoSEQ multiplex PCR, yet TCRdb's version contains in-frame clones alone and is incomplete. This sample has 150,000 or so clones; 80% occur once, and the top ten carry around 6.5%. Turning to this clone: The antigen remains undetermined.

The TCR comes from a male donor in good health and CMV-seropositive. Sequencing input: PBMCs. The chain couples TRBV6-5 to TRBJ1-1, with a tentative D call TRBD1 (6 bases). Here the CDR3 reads CASSSSQGRAFF. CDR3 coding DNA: TGTGCCAGCAGTTCTTCTCAGGGGAGAGCTTTCTTT.